This T cell receptor (beta chain) stems from a study of PD-L1 blockade in urothelial cancer. At the level of the study: Among blood samples, the median T cell count was 141,255.

This clone has just a few counts. Specified time point: pretreatment peripheral blood. CDR1 is MNHEY and CDR2 is SVGAGI in the germline V gene. V gave up 0 bases and J gave up 9 bases, with 15 bases separating them. This CDR3 spans 15 amino acids. Here immunoSEQ multiplex PCR was the method, and the copy in TCRdb shows in-frame clones only, minus some. This sample has tens of thousands of clones, with about 85% found just once. The receptor comes from a man aged 40-49 years with urothelial cancer. The chain recombines TRBV6-5 with TRBJ1-5; D not certain. The sequencing used PBMCs, collected around atezolizumab (anti-PD-L1) treatment. CDR3 nucleotides: TGTGCCAGCAGTTACTCCCGGCCAGGAGGGCGGCCCCAGCATTTT. Encoded protein: CASSYSRPGGRPQHF.